These 31 T cell receptor beta chains were sequenced from one sample in a study of T cells after yellow fever vaccination. TCRdb re-derived calls from the 5' RACE reads in MiXCR, one entry per CDR3 protein. This table holds a few hundred thousand distinct CDR3 sequences, around 3.6% found once. Here the sequenced sample was PBMCs, taken on the day of the yellow fever booster vaccination. Receptors originate from a man aged 18 to 29 who received the YFV17D yellow fever vaccine.

This clonotype was seen repeatedly, ten times or more. The rearrangement uses TRBV3-1 and TRBJ1-1; D is perhaps TRBD1 (5 bases). Germline CDR1 reads LGHDT; CDR2 reads YNNKEL (reference sequence). Trimming stripped 2 bases from V and 1 base from J, with 17 bases between. CDR3 length: 17 residues. CDR3 in DNA: TGTGCCAGCAGCCAAACGGCGGAGGGGCATGGGAACACTGAAGCTTTCTTT. Encoded protein: CASSQTAEGHGNTEAFF.

In this sample, this clonotype turned up many times. J is TRBJ2-5 and V is TRBV29-1; no clear D. The length of the CDR3 is 13 residues. CDR1 SQVTM and CDR2 ANQGSEA come from the germline V gene. V lost 3 bases and J 1 base, leaving 9 bases between the germline ends. The DNA of the CDR3 is TGCAGCGTTGACCGAGGCAGCCAAGAGACCCAGTACTTC. Its protein is CSVDRGSQETQYF.

The genes are TRBV4-1 and TRBJ1-5; D ambiguous. V lost 1 base and J 6 bases, leaving 13 bases between the germline ends. The CDR3 is 15 amino acids. The V gene's germline CDR1 is MGHRA and CDR2 YSYEKL. Here the CDR3 reads CASSQVIRTRQPQHF. CDR3 in DNA: TGCGCCAGCAGCCAAGTGATCCGAACACGTCAGCCCCAGCATTTT.

The rearrangement links TRBV12-3 or TRBV12-4 to TRBJ1-1, with D possibly being TRBD1 (5 bases). V lost 5 bases and J 2 bases, leaving 21 bases between the germline ends. CDR3 length equals 17 residues. CDR3 sequence (DNA): TGTGCCAGCAGTATGCCTCGAGGGGTGGGTACAAACACTGAAGCTTTCTTT. Translation gives CASSMPRGVGTNTEAFF.

This clonotype was seen repeatedly, ten times or more. This chain joins TRBV11-2 and TRBJ1-6; D not resolved. The CDR3 consists of 12 residues. In germline, CDR1 is SGHAT, CDR2 FQNNGV. V shed 3 bases and J shed 10 bases, with 7 bases lying between them. CDR3 loop: CASSFPDSPLHF. The CDR3 DNA reads as TGTGCCAGCAGCTTTCCAGACTCACCCCTCCACTTT. The complete variable domain, with remaining parts taken from reference TRBV11-2 and TRBJ1-6, reads EAGVAQSPRYKIIEKRQSVAFWCNPISGHATLYWYQQILGQGPKLLIQFQNNGVVDDSQLPKDRFSAERLKGVDSTLKIQPAKLEDSAVYLCASSFPDSPLHFGNGTRLTVT.

The rearrangement links TRBV12-3 or TRBV12-4 to TRBJ2-3; the D is unclear. This CDR3 contains 14 residues. Between the trimmed V and J ends, which lost 6 bases and 4 bases, there was a span of 14 bases. The CDR3 loop reads CASSRFGSADTQYF. CDR3 nucleotide sequence: TGTGCCAGCAGCCGCTTTGGTAGTGCAGATACGCAGTATTTT.

This clonotype was detected only a few times. The chain combines TRBV20-1 with TRBJ2-7, with D unresolved. Germline lookup yields CDR1 DFQATT and CDR2 SNEGSKA (reference sequence). This CDR3 is built from 12 residues. Trimming left V 3 bases short and J 3 bases short, with 9 bases between. The CDR3 reads CSARGQDYEQYV. CDR3 nucleotides: TGCAGTGCTAGGGGCCAGGACTACGAGCAGTACGTC.

This clonotype was picked up many times. This sequence joins TRBV28 and TRBJ2-4, with D uncertain. Trimming pared 3 bases from V and 6 bases from J, leaving 9 bases between. This CDR3 spans 13 amino acids. The germline CDR1 and CDR2 sequences are MDHEN and SYDVKM. CDR3 bases: TGTGCCAGCAGTTTCGGGCAGACAAACATTCAGTACTTC. This encodes CASSFGQTNIQYF.

This clonotype was seen only a few times. For the CDR3, the DNA is TGTGCCAGCAGCCCACGTACCCACCTGGGGTACAATGAGCAGTTCTTC. Translating gives CASSPRTHLGYNEQFF. The chain carries TRBV7-2 and TRBJ2-1; D unclear. Germline V lookup: CDR1 SGHTA, CDR2 FQGNSA. CDR3 size: 16 residues. The V end lost 5 bases, the J end lost 4 bases, and 18 bases lay between the germline ends.

The V and J genes are TRBV27 and TRBJ1-2; 7 positions match TRBD1. The CDR3 loop spans 12 amino acids. Per the germline V gene, CDR1 is MNHEY and CDR2 is SMNVEV (reference sequence). V lost 5 bases, J lost 7 bases, and 4 bases stayed unmatched. The CDR3 here is CASSRTGGGYTF. The CDR3 DNA reads as TGTGCCAGCAGTAGGACAGGTGGTGGCTACACCTTC.

This clonotype came up many times. The genes are TRBV30 and TRBJ2-7; the D gene is possibly TRBD1 (6 bases). V lost 0 bases and J lost 3, with 6 bases in between. CDR3 length: 12 amino acids. Germline CDR1 and CDR2: GTSNPN and SVGIG (reference sequence). The CDR3: CAWSVQGYEQYF. The CDR3 DNA is TGTGCCTGGAGTGTACAGGGCTACGAGCAGTACTTC.

This clonotype was seen at least ten times. This chain connects TRBV7-3 to TRBJ2-5, with 10 bases matching TRBD1. CDR1 is SGHTA and CDR2 is FQGTGA in the germline V gene. The CDR3 has 14 residues. Trimming took 5 bases from V and 5 from J; bases not matched to a gene: 5. The CDR3 here is CASSLTGGSETQYF. The DNA of the CDR3 is TGTGCCAGCAGCCTGACAGGGGGCAGTGAGACCCAGTACTTC.

This clonotype was recorded at least ten times. V is TRBV5-1 and J is TRBJ2-2; D call uncertain. The V end lost 6 bases, the J end lost 7 bases, and 13 bases lay between the germline ends. There are 13 residues in the CDR3. CDR1 is SGHRS and CDR2 is YFSETQ in the germline V gene. The CDR3 DNA follows: TGCGCCAGCAAGCGAGAAGGAAGCGGGGAGCTGTTTTTT. Protein product: CASKREGSGELFF.

This clonotype was seen many times. The CDR3 protein is CASSPPNAVEQFF. Here the CDR3 DNA reads TGTGCCAGCAGCCCCCCGAACGCTGTGGAGCAGTTCTTC. The J gene is TRBJ2-1, the V gene TRBV7-2; D remains ambiguous. Trimming stripped 5 bases from V and 10 bases from J, with 15 bases between. This CDR3 contains 13 residues. The germline V gene has CDR1 SGHTA and CDR2 FQGNSA.

The chain joins TRBV9 to TRBJ1-1, with a possible D match to TRBD1 (6 bases). The CDR3 covers 15 residues. The germline CDR1 and CDR2 sequences are SGDLS and YYNGEE. The V gene lost 2 bases and the J gene lost 6 bases, with 17 bases spanning the gap. The CDR3 region is CASSVRGVSGAEAFF. CDR3 bases: TGTGCCAGCAGCGTGAGGGGGGTCTCAGGCGCTGAAGCTTTCTTT. Variable domain in full (rest from reference TRBV9 and TRBJ1-1): DSGVTQTPKHLITATGQRVTLRCSPRSGDLSVYWYQQSLDQGLQFLIQYYNGEERAKGNILERFSAQQFPDLHSELNLSSLELGDSALYFCASSVRGVSGAEAFFGQGTRLTVV.

This clonotype was found many times. The chain recombines TRBV28 with TRBJ2-5, with 9 bases that match TRBD1. With V trimmed by 4 bases and J by 5 bases, 11 bases remained unmatched. CDR1 MDHEN and CDR2 SYDVKM come from the germline V gene. The CDR3 covers 16 residues. The chain's CDR3 is CASSSLTGTGRETQYF. CDR3 nucleotides: TGTGCCAGCAGTTCCCTAACCGGGACAGGGCGTGAGACCCAGTACTTC.

In its sample, this clonotype was seen many times. This sequence joins TRBV25-1 and TRBJ2-1; no definite D call. CDR3 length equals 13 residues. Germline CDR1 and CDR2: MGHDK and SYGVNS. The germline V and J ends were trimmed by 3 bases and 8 bases, with 11 bases remaining between them. The CDR3 protein is CASSEHPRDEQFF. In DNA form, the CDR3 reads TGTGCCAGCAGTGAGCACCCTAGGGATGAGCAGTTCTTC.

This clonotype has ten or more counts. The junction differs from germline at one of its ends, possibly a read error. The gene calls are TRBV27 and TRBJ2-2; the D gene is possibly TRBD1 (5 bases). Germline V gives CDR1 MNHEY, CDR2 SMNVEV (reference sequence). There are 16 residues in the CDR3. The CDR3 here is CASSPDSMLNAGELFF. DNA for the CDR3: TGTGCCAGCAGTCCCGACAGTATGTTGAACGCCGGGGAGCTGTTTTTT.

This sequence joins TRBV4-1 and TRBJ1-3; D is undetermined. CDR1 MGHRA and CDR2 YSYEKL come from the germline V gene. This CDR3 region has 15 residues. With 0 bases removed from V and 5 bases from J, the gap between germline ends came to 11 bases. The CDR3 coding sequence is TGCGCCAGCAGCCAAGATGGCACCTCGAGAAACACCATATATTTT. Amino acid sequence: CASSQDGTSRNTIYF.

As regards this clonotype: Germline is not matched at one junction end, which may reflect a read error. The chain has TRBV19 and TRBJ1-1; 10 nucleotides line up with TRBD1. Germline V CDR1 and CDR2: LNHDA, SQIVND (reference sequence). CDR3 length equals 16 residues. The CDR3 is CASRMTGGIGSTEDFF. The CDR3 bases are TGTGCCAGTAGGATGACAGGGGGCATAGGGAGCACTGAAGATTTCTTT.

The chain has TRBV19 and TRBJ2-3; 9 nucleotides line up with TRBD2. The length of the CDR3 is 13 residues. The junction had 4 bases not matched to a gene; V was cut back by 11 bases and J by 1 base. Germline V gene data show CDR1 as LNHDA and CDR2 as SQIVND (reference sequence). In DNA form, the CDR3 reads TGTGCCTCTAGCGGGGCCCGCACAGATACGCAGTATTTT. This gives the protein CASSGARTDTQYF.

Ten or more counts support this clonotype. The CDR3 reads CASSDDERGGYNEQFF. The CDR3 DNA sequence: TGTGCCAGCAGTGACGACGAGCGGGGGGGCTACAATGAGCAGTTCTTC. V is TRBV6-4 and J is TRBJ2-1; 10 bases map to TRBD2. The ends lost 2 bases at V and 3 bases at J; junction bases unmatched: 4. In germline, CDR1 is MRHNA, CDR2 SNTAGT. The CDR3 covers 16 residues.

The V and J genes are TRBV11-2 and TRBJ2-6; D tentatively reads TRBD1 or TRBD2 (5 bases each). The V gene lost 8 bases and the J gene lost 0 bases, with 8 bases spanning the gap. CDR1 and CDR2 (germline): SGHAT, FQNNGV. The CDR3 has 14 amino acids. The CDR3, as DNA: TGTGCCAGCGAGGGGTCCTCTGGGGCCAACGTCCTGACTTTC. Translating gives CASEGSSGANVLTF.

The sample holds many counts of this clonotype. This chain uses TRBV7-6 with TRBJ2-1; 7 bases are a match to TRBD2. The CDR3 spans 15 residues. Germline V gives CDR1 SGHVS, CDR2 FNYEAQ. The V gene end was trimmed by 4 bases and the J gene end by 4 bases; junction bases not matched to a gene: 7. CDR3 sequence reads: CASSYRAGTYNEQFF. The CDR3 DNA follows: TGTGCCAGCAGCTATAGAGCGGGGACGTACAATGAGCAGTTCTTC.

This clonotype showed up many times. The chain uses TRBV9 and TRBJ2-3, with 10 positions matching TRBD2. V shed 4 bases and J 2 bases; nucleotides not matched to a gene: 7. Germline values: CDR1 SGDLS, CDR2 YYNGEE. The CDR3 extends over 16 amino acids. DNA of the CDR3: TGTGCCAGCAGCCCAGGACTAGCGGAGTTCACAGATACGCAGTATTTT. This translates into CASSPGLAEFTDTQYF. The whole variable domain, filled in from reference TRBV9 and TRBJ2-3, reads DSGVTQTPKHLITATGQRVTLRCSPRSGDLSVYWYQQSLDQGLQFLIQYYNGEERAKGNILERFSAQQFPDLHSELNLSSLELGDSALYFCASSPGLAEFTDTQYFGPGTRLTVL.

This clonotype showed up just a few times. The chain carries TRBV15 and TRBJ2-1; D gene unclear. Germline CDR1 and CDR2: LNHNV and YYDKDF (reference sequence). V lost 5 bases to trimming and J lost 4 bases, with 9 bases between them. CDR3 length: 13 residues. The DNA of the CDR3 is TGTGCCACCAGCCCTGACCCGTACAATGAGCAGTTCTTC. It encodes CATSPDPYNEQFF.

This clonotype was detected a few times. As DNA, the CDR3 is TGCGCCAGCAGCCAAGACTGGGGACTAGCCCGCTACGAGCAGTACTTC. Amino acid sequence: CASSQDWGLARYEQYF. The J gene is TRBJ2-7, the V gene TRBV4-3; 9 nucleotides line up with TRBD2. Germline V gives CDR1 LGHNA, CDR2 YSLEER. The CDR3 is 16 residues long. J lost 3 bases, V lost 0 bases, and 6 bases had no gene match.

This clonotype was seen at least ten times. The rearrangement uses TRBV9 and TRBJ2-1, with 7 bases that match TRBD1. Germline trimming cut 3 bases from V and 4 bases from J; bases unmatched to any gene: 10. The CDR3 extends over 16 amino acids. From germline, CDR1 is SGDLS and CDR2 YYNGEE. In DNA, the CDR3 is TGTGCCAGCAGCGCGTCCTGGACAGGATATTACAATGAGCAGTTCTTC. Translating gives CASSASWTGYYNEQFF.

This clonotype was seen more than once but under ten times. This sequence joins TRBV5-1 and TRBJ2-2; D remains ambiguous. The germline V and J ends were trimmed by 2 bases and 3 bases, with 11 bases remaining between them. There are 15 residues in the CDR3. Looked up from germline, CDR1 is SGHRS and CDR2 is YFSETQ. The CDR3 nucleotides read TGCGCCAGCAGCTTTTGGAAAAGGGACACCGGGGAGCTGTTTTTT. Translating it yields CASSFWKRDTGELFF.

There are many counts of this clonotype. The chain links TRBV5-1 to TRBJ1-4; 9 nucleotides align to TRBD1. This CDR3 contains 14 residues. Germline V gives CDR1 SGHRS, CDR2 YFSETQ. The ends lost 5 bases at V and 8 bases at J; junction bases unmatched: 7. DNA of the CDR3: TGCGCCAGCAGTTCCGGGACAGGGTACGAAAAACTGTTTTTT. This sequence encodes CASSSGTGYEKLFF.

The V and J genes are TRBV7-2 and TRBJ1-5; TRBD1 aligns across 9 bases. Germline V gene lookup returns CDR1 SGHTA and CDR2 FQGNSA. The CDR3 runs 15 residues. V shed 5 bases and J 6 bases; nucleotides not matched to a gene: 8. DNA for the CDR3: TGTGCCAGCAGCCGAATCACAGGGGGCCCTCAGCCCCAGCATTTT. Amino acid sequence: CASSRITGGPQPQHF.